Below are 18 T cell receptor beta chains sequenced from a single sample in a study of tumor-infiltrating lymphocytes in primary liver carcinoma. A constant-region primer primed TCR beta cDNA synthesis from around 500 ng of total RNA. Three nested multiplex PCR rounds, a slightly modified ARM-PCR method, built the TCR beta libraries. Primers for the first two PCR rounds were TRBV1-TRBV30 forward primers and a C-beta reverse primer (around 10 cycles per round). TCRdb reprocessed the multiplex PCR reads via MiXCR and lists one record per CDR3 protein. The table includes approximately 110,000 distinct CDR3 sequences, around 64% detected once. It was from roughly 20-30 mg of unsorted bulk tissue that RNA and DNA were co-extracted. Material: liver tumor tissue from sampling region 3. Subset of the sample: tumor region T3, left-lateral pole. The receptors shown here come from a woman in her sixties with primary liver carcinoma and hepatitis B virus infection.

A word on this clonotype: This CDR3 is missing its conserved last phenylalanine or tryptophan, likely due to a read error. The genes are TRBV11-2 and TRBJ1-3; 11 bases line up with TRBD1. In germline, CDR1 is SGHAT, CDR2 FQNNGV. V shed 2 bases and J 6 bases; nucleotides not matched to a gene: 9. The CDR3 is 17 residues long. CDR3 region: CASSLFTPGQGANTIYL. CDR3 in DNA: TGTGCCAGCAGCTTATTCACCCCCGGACAGGGGGCAAACACCATATATTTA.

This clonotype was observed many times. The V call is TRBV29-1, the J call TRBJ2-5; 11 nucleotides match TRBD2. CDR3 length: 14 amino acids. Unmatched junction bases numbered 7, after V lost 6 bases and J lost 4 bases. The germline V gene has CDR1 SQVTM and CDR2 ANQGSEA. The CDR3 DNA reads TGCAGCGTCGCAACTAGCGGGAGTACAGAGACCCAGTACTTC. This codes for CSVATSGSTETQYF.

About this clonotype: Germline is not matched at one junction end, which may reflect a read error. V gene TRBV6-5 combines with J gene TRBJ1-2; 8 nucleotides line up with TRBD1. CDR1 and CDR2 (germline): MNHEY, SVGAGI. CDR3 length equals 13 residues. Written as DNA, the CDR3 is TGTGTCAGCAGTTACTCAGGGGGCTATGGTTACACCTTC. Translated: CVSSYSGGYGYTF.

This clonotype was counted once. A much larger clone differs by one base, so this may be a read error. This chain joins TRBV20-1 and TRBJ2-7; the match to TRBD2 covers 10 bases. V trimming: 6 bases; J trimming: 6 bases; junction bases outside the gene matches: 14. Germline assignment: CDR1 DFQATT and CDR2 SNEGSKA (reference sequence). The CDR3 consists of 15 residues. In DNA form, the CDR3 reads TGCAGTGCCGATCCGACTAGCGGGTGCCTTCGCGAGCAGTACTTC. Protein product: CSADPTSGCLREQYF.

V usage is TRBV27 and J usage is TRBJ2-1, with 10 nucleotides matching TRBD2. CDR3 length: 17 amino acids. V shed 5 bases, J shed 8 bases, and the junction held 15 bases outside the gene matches. From germline, CDR1 is MNHEY and CDR2 SMNVEV (reference sequence). In nucleotides, the CDR3 is TGTGCCAGCAGTCCTCAGGGGACAGCGGGAGGGTTCCATGAGCAGTTCTTC. Its translation is CASSPQGTAGGFHEQFF.

For this clonotype: Since the CDR3 does not end with the conserved phenylalanine or tryptophan, this likely comes from a read error. The DNA for the CDR3 is TGTGCCAGCAGCTCATCCGCGGCTAGCGGGATTACCGGGGAGCTGTTTTAT. Its protein product is CASSSSAASGITGELFY. V gene TRBV28 combines with J gene TRBJ2-2; 9 bases align to TRBD2. Germline V gene lookup returns CDR1 MDHEN and CDR2 SYDVKM. The V gene end was trimmed by 6 bases and the J gene end by 5 bases; junction bases not matched to a gene: 13. The CDR3 totals 17 residues.

Notes on this clonotype: Its ends do not fully match the called genes, so a read error is possible. The gene calls are TRBV12-3 or TRBV12-4 and TRBJ1-6; possibly TRBD1 for D (6 bases). The CDR3 is 14 amino acids. Here the CDR3 reads CASSFGQKNSLLQF. CDR3 DNA sequence: TGTGCCAGCAGTTTTGGACAGAAGAATTCACTCCTCCAGTTT.

In this sample, this clonotype turned up many times. The gene calls are TRBV6-5 and TRBJ2-7; weak D call: TRBD1 (6 bases). Deletions cut 4 bases from V and 7 bases from J, with 23 bases between. The V gene's germline CDR1 is MNHEY and CDR2 SVGAGI. There are 16 residues in the CDR3. The DNA for the CDR3 is TGTGCCAGCAGTTCCAATACCGGGACACCAGCTATGGAGCAGTACTTC. Translated: CASSSNTGTPAMEQYF.

Concerning this clonotype: A read error may produce the germline difference seen at one junction end. DNA for the CDR3: TGTGCCAACAGCACTCCCAGGGGAAGAGGCTACACCTTT. Its protein is CANSTPRGRGYTF. The chain links TRBV12-3 or TRBV12-4 to TRBJ1-2, with D tentatively TRBD1 (6 bases). CDR3 length: 13 residues.

With regard to this clonotype: One end of the junction varies from germline; a read error may be responsible. The chain is built from TRBV11-3 and TRBJ1-2; D possibly corresponds to TRBD1 (5 bases). The germline V gene encodes CDR1 SGHNT and CDR2 YENEEA. The CDR3 sequence is 14 residues long. The CDR3 nucleotides read TGTACCAGCAGCTTAGGGACCTCGGTCTATGGCTACACCTTC. It encodes CTSSLGTSVYGYTF.

This clonotype was detected only once. It may be a read error: a sequence one base away is much more abundant. DNA for the CDR3: TGTGCCAACAGCTTGAGTCGAAAGACCCAGTACTTC. This gives the protein CANSLSRKTQYF. This chain uses TRBV5-6 with TRBJ2-5; D unclear. The CDR3 has 12 amino acids. Germline V gene sequence: CDR1 SGHDT, CDR2 YYEEEE.

In the case of this clonotype: The junction shows a germline mismatch at one end, possibly a read error. The chain employs TRBV30 and TRBJ2-1; D gene uncertain. Looked up from germline, CDR1 is GTSNPN and CDR2 is SVGIG (reference sequence). This CDR3 comprises 13 residues. The CDR3 DNA sequence: TGTGCCTGGAGTGTAGGGAACCGCAATGAGCAGTCCTTC. Encoded protein: CAWSVGNRNEQSF.

The chain couples TRBV4-1 to TRBJ2-1; D may be TRBD1 (6 bases). The CDR3 has 16 amino acids. The V gene lost 0 bases and the J gene lost 15 bases, with 24 bases spanning the gap. Germline V gives CDR1 MGHRA, CDR2 YSYEKL. The DNA of the CDR3 is TGCGCCAGCAGCCAAGATCCAGGGGCCCAAGGGGGTGGGCTGTTCTTC. Translated: CASSQDPGAQGGGLFF.

A remark on this clonotype: Lacking the conserved final phenylalanine or tryptophan, this CDR3 likely reflects a read error. No DNA is shown, since the ends of the CDR3 on it are uncertain; the CDR3 is the one TCRdb lists. The CDR3 here is CASSLPGLWDNDQFL. The V gene is TRBV11-2, the J gene TRBJ2-1; the table names TRBD2, a call not compared with the DNA. The CDR3 spans 15 residues, counting both ends. Germline CDR1 SGHAT, CDR2 FQNNGV.

The sample holds a few counts of this clonotype. This sequence joins TRBV29-1 and TRBJ2-3, with a weak D call TRBD1 (8 bases). Germline V gives CDR1 SQVTM, CDR2 ANQGSEA. The CDR3 extends over 11 amino acids. Trimming pared 6 bases from V and 14 bases from J, leaving 18 bases between. The CDR3 DNA reads as TGCAGCGTGGTGGACAGGGAGGGAGTGTATTTT. This gives the protein CSVVDREGVYF.

CDR3 region: CASSLGLGHTDTQYF. In DNA, the CDR3 is TGTGCCAGCAGCTTAGGACTAGGACACACGGATACGCAGTATTTT. The chain uses TRBV11-2 and TRBJ2-3, with a tentative D call TRBD2 (6 bases). Trimming pared 1 base from V and 6 bases from J, leaving 14 bases between. This CDR3 region has 15 residues. Per the germline V gene, CDR1 is SGHAT and CDR2 is FQNNGV.

This clonotype has just one count. The CDR3 region is CSAHPWGCVDTQYF. For the CDR3, the DNA is TGCAGCGCCCATCCCTGGGGGTGCGTAGATACGCAGTATTTT. The chain is built from TRBV29-1 and TRBJ2-3; TRBD1 or TRBD2 may be the D gene (5 bases each). CDR3 size: 14 residues. Germline values: CDR1 SQVTM, CDR2 ANQGSEA. Trimming cost V 7 bases and J 5 bases, with 19 bases left between them.

The gene calls are TRBV11-1 and TRBJ2-2; D is undetermined. Germline loops: CDR1 SGHAT, CDR2 FQDESV (reference sequence). Deletions cut 5 bases from V and 6 bases from J, with 22 bases between. The CDR3 extends over 17 amino acids. In nucleotides, the CDR3 is TGTGCCAGCAGCCCAGGAAGACAAGTGGGCTTGGCCGGGGAGCTGTTTTTT. It encodes CASSPGRQVGLAGELFF.